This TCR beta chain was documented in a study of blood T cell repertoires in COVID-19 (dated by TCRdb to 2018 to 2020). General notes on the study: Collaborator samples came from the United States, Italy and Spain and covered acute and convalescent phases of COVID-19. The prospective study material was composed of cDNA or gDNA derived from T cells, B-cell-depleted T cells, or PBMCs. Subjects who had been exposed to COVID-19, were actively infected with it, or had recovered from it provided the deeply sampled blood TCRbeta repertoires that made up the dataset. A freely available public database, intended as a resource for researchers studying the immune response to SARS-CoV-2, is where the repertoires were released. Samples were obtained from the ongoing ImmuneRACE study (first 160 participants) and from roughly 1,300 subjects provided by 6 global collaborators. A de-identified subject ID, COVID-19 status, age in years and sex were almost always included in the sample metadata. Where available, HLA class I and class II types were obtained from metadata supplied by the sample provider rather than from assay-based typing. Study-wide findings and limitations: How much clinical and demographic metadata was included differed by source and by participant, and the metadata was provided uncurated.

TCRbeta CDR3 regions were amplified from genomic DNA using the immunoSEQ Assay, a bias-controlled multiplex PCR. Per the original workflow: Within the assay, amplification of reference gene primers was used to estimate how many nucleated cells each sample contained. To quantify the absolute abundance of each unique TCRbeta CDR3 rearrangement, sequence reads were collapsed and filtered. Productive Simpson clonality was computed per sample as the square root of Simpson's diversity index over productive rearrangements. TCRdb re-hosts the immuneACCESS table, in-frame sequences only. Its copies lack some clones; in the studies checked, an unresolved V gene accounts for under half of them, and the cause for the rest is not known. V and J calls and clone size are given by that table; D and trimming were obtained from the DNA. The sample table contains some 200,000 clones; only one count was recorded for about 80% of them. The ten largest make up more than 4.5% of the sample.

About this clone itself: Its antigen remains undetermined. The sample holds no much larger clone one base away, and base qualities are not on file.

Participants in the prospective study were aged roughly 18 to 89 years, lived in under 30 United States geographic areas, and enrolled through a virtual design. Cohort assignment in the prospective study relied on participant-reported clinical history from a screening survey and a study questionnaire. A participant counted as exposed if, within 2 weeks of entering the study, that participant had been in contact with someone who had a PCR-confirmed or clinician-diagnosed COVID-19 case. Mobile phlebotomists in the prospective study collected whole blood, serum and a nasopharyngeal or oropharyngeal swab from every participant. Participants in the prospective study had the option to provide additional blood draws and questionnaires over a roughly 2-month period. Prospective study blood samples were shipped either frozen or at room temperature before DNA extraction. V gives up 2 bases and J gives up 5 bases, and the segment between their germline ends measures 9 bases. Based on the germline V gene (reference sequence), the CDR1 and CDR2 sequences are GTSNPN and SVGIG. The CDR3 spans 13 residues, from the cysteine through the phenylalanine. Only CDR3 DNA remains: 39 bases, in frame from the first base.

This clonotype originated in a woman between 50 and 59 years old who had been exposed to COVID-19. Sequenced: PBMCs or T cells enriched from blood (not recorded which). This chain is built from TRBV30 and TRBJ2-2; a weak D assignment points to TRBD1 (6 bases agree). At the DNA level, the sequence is TGTGCCTGGAGTTTTACAGGGACCGGGGAGCTGTTTTTT. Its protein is CAWSFTGTGELFF.